The text below deals with one T cell receptor beta chain. There is no known antigen for this receptor. One base away there is no much larger clone; base qualities are not given. The data belong to a study of naive CD8 T cells in extremely preterm neonates (dated by TCRdb to 2016 to 2017). At the level of the whole study: The study compared the TCRbeta CDR3 repertoires of sorted naive CD8+ T cells among four age groups: extremely preterm neonates, term neonates, young children and adults. Points the paper makes about the study in general: To track T cell development within individuals, the authors urged prospective longitudinal studies of preterm and term neonates. A small sample size and variable productive template counts among preterm samples were noted by the authors as limitations. Preterm CDR3s were shorter, with fewer N additions and less junctional trimming, and were closer to germline than those of older groups. The proportion of shared CDR3 nucleotide sequences was higher in preterm neonates (around 2.7%) than in term neonates (around 0.4%), young children (around 0.03%) and adults (roughly 0.01%). Significantly lower iChao1 richness than in all other age groups (p < 0.05) and an even clone distribution were observed in preterm neonates, indicating a less rich repertoire.

A two-step, bias-controlled multiplex PCR was used to amplify TCRbeta CDR3 regions from genomic DNA. The multiplex PCR included primers specific for each TRBV and TRBJ gene segment. The immunoSEQ Assay was used to generate TCRbeta repertoire data. The source study handled its data this way. A relative-frequency ratio and a modified nearest-neighbor algorithm were applied to filter and cluster reads so that closely related sequences were merged. The V, D and J gene assignments for CDR3 sequences were based on IMGT annotation. Template counts were normalized for PCR amplification bias and quantified against synthetic TCR CDR3 analog sequences. Only unique productive sequences, defined as in-frame CDR3 sequences lacking stop codons, were included in the analyses. Clonality, defined as 1 minus Pielou's evenness, and iChao1 richness were computed with the immunoSEQ Analyzer software. Statistical testing was performed in JMP, using Student's t-test or a non-parametric test depending on Shapiro-Wilk normality results. In its TCRdb copy, this immuneACCESS table keeps in-frame sequences only and misses some clones. Where compared with another copy, unresolved V genes explain less than half of these, and the others have no known cause. D and trimming were read from the DNA, whereas the V and J calls and clone size are those reported in that table. Present in this sample are thousands of clones, more than 90% of which were seen just once. Of the sample, about 0.64% falls within the top ten clones.

The preterm samples were obtained from several extremely preterm deliveries at about 23-27 weeks of gestation. The study left out pregnancies involving fetal demise, active maternal HSV infection or known maternal HIV infection. A FACSAria III cell sorter was used to sort live, Annexin V-negative naive CD8+ T cells (CD3+CD8+CD45RA+CCR7+). Between roughly 17,000 and 110,000 naive CD8+ T cells were sorted per sample. Mixed venous-arterial cord blood was collected with preassembled standardized sampling kits. Cord blood was held at room temperature, and processing was completed within 4 hours of collection. Mononuclear cells were isolated from diluted blood by Ficoll-Paque density gradient centrifugation. Before sorting, mononuclear cells were cryopreserved in roughly 10% DMSO with roughly 90% FBS and kept in long-term storage at -150 degrees C. Annexin V and antibodies against CD3, CD8, CCR7 and CD45RA were used to stain the thawed cells. The DNeasy Blood and Tissue Kit was used to extract genomic DNA from snap-frozen pellets of sorted cells.

The origin of this receptor is a boy who was born preterm. The sequencing sample was made of naive CD8+ T cells from cord blood.

The DNA sequence reads TGTGCCAGCAGCTTAACACGCGCGGGACTTGGGAATTCTAATGAGCAGTTCTTC. Its protein reads: CASSLTRAGLGNSNEQFF. The chain is assembled from TRBV7-8 and TRBJ2-1; possibly the D gene is TRBD2, per 6 matching bases. V lost 2 bases and J lost 7 bases; the stretch between them is 24 bases long. The CDR3 runs 18 amino acids, cysteine and phenylalanine included. The read is trimmed to its CDR3 DNA, 54 bases read in frame from base 1. In the germline V gene, CDR1 corresponds to SGHVS and CDR2 to FQNEAQ. The CDR3 plus the reference TRBV7-8 and TRBJ2-1 genes for the other parts give the full variable domain: GAGVSQSPRYKVAKRGQDVALRCDPISGHVSLFWYQQALGQGPEFLTYFQNEAQLDKSGLPSDRFFAERPEGSVSTLKIQRTQQEDSAVYLCASSLTRAGLGNSNEQFFGPGTRLTVL.